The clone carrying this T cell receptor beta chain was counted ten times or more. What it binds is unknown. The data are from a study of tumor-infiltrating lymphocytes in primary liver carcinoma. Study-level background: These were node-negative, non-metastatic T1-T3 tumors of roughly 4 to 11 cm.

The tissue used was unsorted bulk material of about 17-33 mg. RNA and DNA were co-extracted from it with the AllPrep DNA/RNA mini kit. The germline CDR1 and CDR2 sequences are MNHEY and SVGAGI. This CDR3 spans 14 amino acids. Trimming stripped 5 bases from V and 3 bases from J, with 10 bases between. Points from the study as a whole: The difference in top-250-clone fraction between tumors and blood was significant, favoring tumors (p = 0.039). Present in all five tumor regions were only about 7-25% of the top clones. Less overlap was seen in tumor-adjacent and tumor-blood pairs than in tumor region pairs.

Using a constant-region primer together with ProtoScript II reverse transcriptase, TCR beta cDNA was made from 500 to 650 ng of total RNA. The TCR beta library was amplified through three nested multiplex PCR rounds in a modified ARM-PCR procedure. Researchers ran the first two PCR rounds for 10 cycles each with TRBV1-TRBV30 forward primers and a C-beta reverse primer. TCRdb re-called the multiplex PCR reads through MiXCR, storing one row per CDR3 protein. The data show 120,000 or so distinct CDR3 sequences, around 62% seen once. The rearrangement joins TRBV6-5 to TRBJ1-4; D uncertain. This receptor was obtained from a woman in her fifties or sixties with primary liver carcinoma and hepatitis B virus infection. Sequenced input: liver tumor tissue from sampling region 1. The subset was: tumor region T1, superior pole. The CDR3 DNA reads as TGTGCCAGCAGTCCCCGGGCTCCTAATGAAAAACTGTTTTTT. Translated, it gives CASSPRAPNEKLFF.